This passage covers 12 T cell receptor beta chains from one sample sequenced in a study of T cells after somatic rescue of genetic block. Profiling relied on immunoSEQ multiplex PCR, and the TCRdb table lists in-frame clones only, not all of them. The table has about 110,000 clones, just over 90% seen once. The sample consisted of peripheral blood mononuclear cells (PBMCs). All receptors derive from a woman younger than 35.

This clone was recorded only once. The genes are TRBV5-1 and TRBJ2-1; 7 nucleotides align to TRBD2. CDR1 and CDR2 (germline): SGHRS, YFSETQ. V was pared by 0 bases and J by 5 bases, with 5 bases of the junction left unmatched. This CDR3 is built from 15 residues. The CDR3 DNA reads TGCGCCAGCAGCTTGGAAGGACTAGGTAACAATGAGCAGTTCTTC. It translates to CASSLEGLGNNEQFF.

In nucleotides, the CDR3 is TGTGCCAGCAGCTTGCAGGGAGGGTACTATGGCTACACCTTC. Encoded protein: CASSLQGGYYGYTF. The V and J genes are TRBV5-4 and TRBJ1-2; possible D gene TRBD1, 5 bases. The CDR3 consists of 14 residues. In germline, CDR1 is SGHNT, CDR2 YYREEE (reference sequence). Trimming cost V 1 base and J 3 bases, with 10 bases left between them.

The chain employs TRBV9 and TRBJ2-1; D possibly matches TRBD1 or TRBD2 (5 bases each). Germline V CDR1 and CDR2: SGDLS, YYNGEE. Trimming stripped 7 bases from V and 4 bases from J, with 6 bases between. The CDR3 covers 11 residues. The CDR3 loop is CASGGYNEQFF. CDR3 in DNA: TGTGCCAGCGGGGGTTACAATGAGCAGTTCTTC.

The chain employs TRBV11-2 and TRBJ1-2; 8 nucleotides agree with TRBD1. The germline V gene encodes CDR1 SGHAT and CDR2 FQNNGV. V shed 5 bases, J shed 0 bases, and the junction held 11 bases outside the gene matches. This CDR3 region has 17 residues. This chain's CDR3 is CASSQGQGSETNYGYTF. Here the CDR3 DNA reads TGTGCCAGCAGCCAAGGACAGGGAAGTGAGACTAACTATGGCTACACCTTC.

The V gene is TRBV5-1, the J gene TRBJ1-6, with 8 bases lining up with TRBD1. The V gene's germline CDR1 is SGHRS and CDR2 YFSETQ. This CDR3 has 14 residues. Trimming at V came to 4 bases and at J to 9 bases, leaving 6 bases not matched to a gene. Here the CDR3 reads CASSRTGWASPLHF. CDR3 nucleotide sequence: TGCGCCAGCAGCCGGACAGGGTGGGCTTCACCCCTCCACTTT.

The CDR3 region has the DNA TGTGCCAGCAGCATGACTAGCGTCCCCCCCTCCTACAATGAGCAGTTCTTC. Protein: CASSMTSVPPSYNEQFF. The V and J genes are TRBV7-3 and TRBJ2-1; 8 bases map to TRBD2. V was clipped by 5 bases and J by 0 bases; unmatched bases: 9. The CDR3 runs to 17 residues. Germline lookup yields CDR1 SGHTA and CDR2 FQGTGA.

The J gene is TRBJ2-5, the V gene TRBV5-4, with D maybe TRBD1 (5 bases). The CDR3 has 15 residues. V dropped 4 bases and J dropped 0 bases, with 13 bases sitting between them. In germline, CDR1 is SGHNT, CDR2 YYREEE (reference sequence). The CDR3, as DNA: TGTGCCAGCAGCCCAAACTGGGGCAACCAAGAGACCCAGTACTTC. It is translated as CASSPNWGNQETQYF.

The chain links TRBV5-6 to TRBJ1-5, with 9 bases identical to TRBD1. CDR1 and CDR2 (germline): SGHDT, YYEEEE. The CDR3 runs to 14 residues. J was trimmed by 6 bases and V by 4 bases; bases with no gene match: 5. In DNA form, the CDR3 reads TGTGCCAGCAGCATACAGGGGGCCGGTCAGCCCCAGCATTTT. This sequence encodes CASSIQGAGQPQHF.

J is TRBJ2-1 and V is TRBV11-2; TRBD2 might be the D (7 bases). CDR3 length equals 15 residues. V lost 5 bases, J lost 0 bases, and 11 bases lay in between. Germline CDR1 SGHAT, CDR2 FQNNGV. DNA of the CDR3: TGTGCCAGCAGCCGCGGGGGCAGCTCCTACAATGAGCAGTTCTTC. Translated, it gives CASSRGGSSYNEQFF.

The rearrangement uses TRBV9 and TRBJ1-1; D unresolved. Germline CDR1 reads SGDLS; CDR2 reads YYNGEE. Trimming left V 0 bases short and J 6 bases short, with 21 bases between. The CDR3 extends over 17 amino acids. This CDR3 is CASSVDPHWKGDSEAFF. The DNA for the CDR3 is TGTGCCAGCAGCGTAGATCCTCATTGGAAGGGCGACTCTGAAGCTTTCTTT.

This clone showed up just a few times. This chain joins TRBV9 and TRBJ2-2; D remains unclear. V lost 3 bases and J 7 bases, leaving 13 bases between the germline ends. CDR1 and CDR2 from the germline V gene are SGDLS and YYNGEE. The length of the CDR3 is 14 residues. As DNA, the CDR3 is TGTGCCAGCAGCGAAGTTTCAACGGACGGGGAGCTGTTTTTT. This sequence encodes CASSEVSTDGELFF.

This clone has more than one count but fewer than ten. This rearrangement joins TRBV10-3 to TRBJ1-1, with D possibly being TRBD1 (5 bases). The CDR3 contains 14 residues. V dropped 5 bases and J dropped 3 bases, with 13 bases sitting between them. The germline gives CDR1 ENHRY, CDR2 SYGVKD. The CDR3 coding sequence is TGTGCCATCAGTTTATCAGGGCGTGACACTGAAGCTTTCTTT. It yields the protein CAISLSGRDTEAFF.